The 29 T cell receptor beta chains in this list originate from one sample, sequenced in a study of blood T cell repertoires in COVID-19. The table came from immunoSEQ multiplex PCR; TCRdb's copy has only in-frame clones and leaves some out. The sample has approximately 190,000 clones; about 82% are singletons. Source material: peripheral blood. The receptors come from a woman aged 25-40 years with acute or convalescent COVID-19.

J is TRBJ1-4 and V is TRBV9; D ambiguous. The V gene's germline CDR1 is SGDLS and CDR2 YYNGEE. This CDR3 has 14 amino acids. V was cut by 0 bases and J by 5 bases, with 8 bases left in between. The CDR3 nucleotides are TGTGCCAGCAGCGTAGGGGCTTCAAATGAAAAACTGTTTTTT. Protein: CASSVGASNEKLFF.

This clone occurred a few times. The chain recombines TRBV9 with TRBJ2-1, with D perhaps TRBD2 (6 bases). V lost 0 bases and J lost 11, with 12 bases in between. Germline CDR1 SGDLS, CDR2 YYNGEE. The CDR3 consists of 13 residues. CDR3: CASSVAGDPKQFF. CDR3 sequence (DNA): TGTGCCAGCAGCGTAGCGGGAGATCCGAAGCAGTTCTTC.

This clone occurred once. CDR3 nucleotide sequence: TGTGCCAGCAGCTTCTTCGAAACAGGAAACACCATATATTTT. Protein: CASSFFETGNTIYF. V and J are TRBV5-6 and TRBJ1-3; the D is unclear. Germline V gene data show CDR1 as SGHDT and CDR2 as YYEEEE. V was trimmed by 2 bases and J by 4 bases, leaving 10 bases between them. This CDR3 spans 14 amino acids. Combining the CDR3 with reference TRBV5-6 and TRBJ1-3 gives the whole variable domain DAGVTQSPTHLIKTRGQQVTLRCSPKSGHDTVSWYQQALGQGPQFIFQYYEEEERQRGNFPDRFSGHQFPNYSSELNVNALLLGDSALYLCASSFFETGNTIYFGEGSWLTVV.

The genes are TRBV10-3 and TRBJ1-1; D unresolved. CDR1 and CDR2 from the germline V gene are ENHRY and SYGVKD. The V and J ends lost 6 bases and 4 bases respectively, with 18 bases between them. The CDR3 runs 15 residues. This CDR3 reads CAISAREQSATEAFF. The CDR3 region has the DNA TGTGCCATCAGCGCTCGGGAGCAGTCTGCCACTGAAGCTTTCTTT.

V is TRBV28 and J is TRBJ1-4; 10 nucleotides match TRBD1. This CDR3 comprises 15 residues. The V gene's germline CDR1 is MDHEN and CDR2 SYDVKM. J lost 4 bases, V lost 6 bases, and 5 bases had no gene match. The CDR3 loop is CASRPGTGDNEKLFF. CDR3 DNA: TGTGCCAGCAGGCCGGGGACAGGGGATAATGAAAAACTGTTTTTT.

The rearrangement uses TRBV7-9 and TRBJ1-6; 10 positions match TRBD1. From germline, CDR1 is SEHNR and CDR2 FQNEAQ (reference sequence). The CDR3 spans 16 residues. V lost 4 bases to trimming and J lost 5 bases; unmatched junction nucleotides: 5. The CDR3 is CASSYRTGGDNSPLHF. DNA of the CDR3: TGTGCCAGCAGCTATCGGACAGGGGGTGATAATTCACCCCTCCACTTT. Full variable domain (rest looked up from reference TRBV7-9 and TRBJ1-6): DTGVSQNPRHKITKRGQNVTFRCDPISEHNRLYWYRQTLGQGPEFLTYFQNEAQLEKSRLLSDRFSAERPKGSFSTLEIQRTEQGDSAMYLCASSYRTGGDNSPLHFGNGTRLTVT.

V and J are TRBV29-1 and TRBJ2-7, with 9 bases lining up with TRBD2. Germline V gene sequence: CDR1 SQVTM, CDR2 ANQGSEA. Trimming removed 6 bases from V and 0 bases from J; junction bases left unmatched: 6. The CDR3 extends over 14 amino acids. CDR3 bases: TGCAGCGTGGGGGCTAGCGGGACCTCCTACGAGCAGTACTTC. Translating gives CSVGASGTSYEQYF.

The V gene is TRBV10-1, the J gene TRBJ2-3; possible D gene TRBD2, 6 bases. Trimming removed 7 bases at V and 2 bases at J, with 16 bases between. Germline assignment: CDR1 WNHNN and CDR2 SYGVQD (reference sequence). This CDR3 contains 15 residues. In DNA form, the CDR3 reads TGCGCCAGCATCAGGCCCGGGGAGGCCACAGATACGCAGTATTTT. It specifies CASIRPGEATDTQYF.

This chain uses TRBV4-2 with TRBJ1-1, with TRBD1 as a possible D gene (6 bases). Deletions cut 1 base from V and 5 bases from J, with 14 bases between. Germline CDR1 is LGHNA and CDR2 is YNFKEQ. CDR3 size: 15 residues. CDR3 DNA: TGTGCCAGCAGCCAAGGTCGGGGGGGCTATACTGAAGCTTTCTTT. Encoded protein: CASSQGRGGYTEAFF.

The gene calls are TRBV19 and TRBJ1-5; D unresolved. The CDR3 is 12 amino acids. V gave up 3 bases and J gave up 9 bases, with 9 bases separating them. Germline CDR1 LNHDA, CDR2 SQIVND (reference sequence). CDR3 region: CASSIERRPQHF. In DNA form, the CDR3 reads TGTGCCAGTAGTATCGAGCGGCGGCCCCAGCATTTT. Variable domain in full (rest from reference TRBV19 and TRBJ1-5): DGGITQSPKYLFRKEGQNVTLSCEQNLNHDAMYWYRQDPGQGLRLIYYSQIVNDFQKGDIAEGYSVSREKKESFPLTVTSAQKNPTAFYLCASSIERRPQHFGDGTRLSIL.

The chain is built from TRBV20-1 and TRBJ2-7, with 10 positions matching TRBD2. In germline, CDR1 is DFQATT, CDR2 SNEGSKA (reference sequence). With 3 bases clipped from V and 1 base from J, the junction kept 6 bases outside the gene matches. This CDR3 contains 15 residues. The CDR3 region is CSASSRTSGSYEQYF. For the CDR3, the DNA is TGCAGTGCTAGTAGCCGGACTAGCGGATCCTACGAGCAGTACTTC.

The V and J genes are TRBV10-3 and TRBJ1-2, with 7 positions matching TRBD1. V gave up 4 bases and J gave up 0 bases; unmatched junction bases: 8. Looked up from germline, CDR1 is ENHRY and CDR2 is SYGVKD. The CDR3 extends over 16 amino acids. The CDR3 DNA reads TGTGCCATCAGTGGGCCGCAAGGGGGCTCTAACTATGGCTACACCTTC. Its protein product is CAISGPQGGSNYGYTF.

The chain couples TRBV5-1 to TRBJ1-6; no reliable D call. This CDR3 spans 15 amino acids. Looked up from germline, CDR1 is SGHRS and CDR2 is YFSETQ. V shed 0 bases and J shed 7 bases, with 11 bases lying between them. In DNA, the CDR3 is TGCGCCAGCAGCTTGGACACCTCGGGGAATTCACCCCTCCACTTT. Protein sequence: CASSLDTSGNSPLHF.

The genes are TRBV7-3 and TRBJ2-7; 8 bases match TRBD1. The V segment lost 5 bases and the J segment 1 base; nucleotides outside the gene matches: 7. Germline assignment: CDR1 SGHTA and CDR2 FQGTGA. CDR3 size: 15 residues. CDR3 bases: TGTGCCAGCAGCCTTACAGGGGGGAAGTCCTACGAGCAGTACTTC. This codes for CASSLTGGKSYEQYF.

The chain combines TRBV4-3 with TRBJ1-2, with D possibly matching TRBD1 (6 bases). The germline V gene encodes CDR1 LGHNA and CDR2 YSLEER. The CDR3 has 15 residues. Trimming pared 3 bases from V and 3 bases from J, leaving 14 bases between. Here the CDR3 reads CASSQTGTRDYGYTF. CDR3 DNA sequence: TGCGCCAGCAGCCAGACCGGGACAAGAGACTATGGCTACACCTTC.

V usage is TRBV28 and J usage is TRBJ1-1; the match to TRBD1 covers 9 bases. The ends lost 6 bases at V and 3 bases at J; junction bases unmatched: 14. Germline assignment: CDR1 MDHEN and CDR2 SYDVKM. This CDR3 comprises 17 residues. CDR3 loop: CASRTRLWGQGDTEAFF. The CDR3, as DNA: TGTGCCAGCAGAACCAGGCTCTGGGGACAGGGAGACACTGAAGCTTTCTTT.

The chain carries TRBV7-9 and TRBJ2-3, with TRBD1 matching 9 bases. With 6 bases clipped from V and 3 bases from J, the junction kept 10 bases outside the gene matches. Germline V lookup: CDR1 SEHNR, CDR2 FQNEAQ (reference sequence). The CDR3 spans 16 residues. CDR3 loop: CASRPNRGRRTDTQYF. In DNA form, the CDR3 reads TGTGCCAGCAGACCTAACAGGGGGCGCCGGACAGATACGCAGTATTTT.

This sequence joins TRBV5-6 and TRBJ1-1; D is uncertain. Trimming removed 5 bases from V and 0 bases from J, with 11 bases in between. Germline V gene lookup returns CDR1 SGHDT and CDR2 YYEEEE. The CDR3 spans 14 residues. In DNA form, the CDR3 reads TGTGCCAGCAGTGGGTCGGGAATGAACACTGAAGCTTTCTTT. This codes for CASSGSGMNTEAFF.

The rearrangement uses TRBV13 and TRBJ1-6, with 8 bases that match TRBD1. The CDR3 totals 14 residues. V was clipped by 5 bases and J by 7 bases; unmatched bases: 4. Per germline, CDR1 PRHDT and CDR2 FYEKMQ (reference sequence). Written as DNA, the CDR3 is TGTGCCAGCAGCCCAGGACAGGGAAATTCACCCCTCCACTTT. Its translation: CASSPGQGNSPLHF.

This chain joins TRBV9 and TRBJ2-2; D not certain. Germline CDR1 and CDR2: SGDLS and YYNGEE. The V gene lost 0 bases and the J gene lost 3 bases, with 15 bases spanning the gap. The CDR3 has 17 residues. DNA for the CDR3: TGTGCCAGCAGCGTAGAGGTCAGGCCAGTGGACACCGGGGAGCTGTTTTTT. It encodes CASSVEVRPVDTGELFF.

For the CDR3, the DNA is TGTGCCAGCAGTTTGACAGGGGCCTTTAATGAAAAACTGTTTTTT. It specifies CASSLTGAFNEKLFF. The chain joins TRBV28 to TRBJ1-4; 8 bases are shared with TRBD1. With 3 bases clipped from V and 4 bases from J, the junction kept 4 bases outside the gene matches. The CDR3 runs to 15 residues. Per germline, CDR1 MDHEN and CDR2 SYDVKM.

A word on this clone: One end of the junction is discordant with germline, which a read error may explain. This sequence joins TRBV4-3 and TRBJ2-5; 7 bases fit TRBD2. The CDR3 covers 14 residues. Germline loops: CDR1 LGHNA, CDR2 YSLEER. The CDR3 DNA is TGCGCCAGCAGCCCGAGGGACTACCAGGAGACCCAGTACTTC. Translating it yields CASSPRDYQETQYF.

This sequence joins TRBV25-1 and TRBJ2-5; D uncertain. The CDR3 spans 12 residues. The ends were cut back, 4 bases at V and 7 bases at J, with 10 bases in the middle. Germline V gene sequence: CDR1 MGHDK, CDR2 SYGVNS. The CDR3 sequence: CASSVELGTQYF. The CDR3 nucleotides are TGTGCCAGCAGTGTGGAGCTGGGGACCCAGTACTTC.

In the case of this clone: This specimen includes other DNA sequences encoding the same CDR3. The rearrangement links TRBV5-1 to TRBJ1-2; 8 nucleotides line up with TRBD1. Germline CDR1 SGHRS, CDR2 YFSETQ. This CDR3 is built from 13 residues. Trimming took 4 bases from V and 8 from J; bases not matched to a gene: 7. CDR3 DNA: TGCGCCAGCAGCCCCGGACAGGGCGGCGGCTACACCTTC. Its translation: CASSPGQGGGYTF.

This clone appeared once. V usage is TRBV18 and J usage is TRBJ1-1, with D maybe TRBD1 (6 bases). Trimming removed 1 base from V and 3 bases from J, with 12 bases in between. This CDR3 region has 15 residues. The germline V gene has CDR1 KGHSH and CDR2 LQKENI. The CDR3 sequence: CASSPRQVQDTEAFF. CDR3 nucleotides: TGTGCCAGCTCACCACGACAGGTCCAGGACACTGAAGCTTTCTTT.

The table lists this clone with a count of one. This CDR3 is CASSLAVPGYTDTQYF. The DNA for the CDR3 is TGTGCCAGCAGCTTAGCGGTTCCGGGATACACAGATACGCAGTATTTT. This chain connects TRBV7-6 to TRBJ2-3, with a tentative D call TRBD2 (5 bases). Germline CDR1 SGHVS, CDR2 FNYEAQ. V was shortened by 0 bases and J by 2 bases, with 12 bases between the two germline ends. The CDR3 totals 16 residues.

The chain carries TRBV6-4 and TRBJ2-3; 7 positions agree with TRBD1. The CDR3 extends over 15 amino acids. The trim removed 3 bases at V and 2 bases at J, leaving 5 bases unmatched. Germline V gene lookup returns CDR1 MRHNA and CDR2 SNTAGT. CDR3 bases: TGTGCCAGCAGTGAAGGGACAGCGCACACAGATACGCAGTATTTT. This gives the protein CASSEGTAHTDTQYF.

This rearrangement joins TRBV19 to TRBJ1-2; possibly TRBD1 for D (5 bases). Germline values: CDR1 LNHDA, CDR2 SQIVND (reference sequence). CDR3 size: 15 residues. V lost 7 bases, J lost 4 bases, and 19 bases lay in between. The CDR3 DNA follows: TGTGCCAGTAAGGAGGGCAGGGAGACTATCTATGGCTACACCTTC. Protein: CASKEGRETIYGYTF. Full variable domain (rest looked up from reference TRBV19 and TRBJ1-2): DGGITQSPKYLFRKEGQNVTLSCEQNLNHDAMYWYRQDPGQGLRLIYYSQIVNDFQKGDIAEGYSVSREKKESFPLTVTSAQKNPTAFYLCASKEGRETIYGYTFGSGTRLTVV.

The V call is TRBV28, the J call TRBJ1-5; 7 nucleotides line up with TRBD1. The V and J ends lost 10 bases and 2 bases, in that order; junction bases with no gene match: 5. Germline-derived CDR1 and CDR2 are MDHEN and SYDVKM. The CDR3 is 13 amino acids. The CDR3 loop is CATADRGNQPQHF. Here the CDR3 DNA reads TGTGCCACGGCAGACAGGGGCAATCAGCCCCAGCATTTT.